This T cell receptor (beta chain) was sequenced during a study of post-analysis software for immune sequencing data. Built from TCR beta cDNA, the libraries had unique molecular identifiers in them. MiXCR, run by TCRdb on the PCR reads, gives a single entry per CDR3 protein. This sample carries hundreds of thousands of distinct CDR3 sequences, approximately 59% of them seen once, and the ten largest clones take approximately 10%. This clonotype has only one observation. This TCR came from a girl aged 2-9 years with multiple sclerosis. Material for sequencing was blood.

The CDR3 nucleotides read TGCAGTGCAACTCCGGGAGGGCCAAAAGATACGCAGTATTTT. It specifies CSATPGGPKDTQYF. The V and J genes are TRBV20-1 and TRBJ2-3, with TRBD2 identical over 8 bases. The J segment lost 5 bases and the V segment lost 6 bases, leaving 10 bases of the junction unmatched. This CDR3 contains 14 residues. Germline values: CDR1 DFQATT, CDR2 SNEGSKA (reference sequence).